A single sample is the source of the 18 T cell receptor beta chains below, sequenced in a study of blood T cell repertoires in COVID-19. The repertoire was sequenced with immunoSEQ multiplex PCR; TCRdb's copy has only in-frame clones and lacks some. The table lists approximately 60,000 clones, just over 85% of them singletons. What was sequenced was peripheral blood. The receptors were sampled from a man aged 45-60 years with active COVID-19.

J is TRBJ1-6 and V is TRBV7-9; D remains unclear. In germline, CDR1 is SEHNR, CDR2 FQNEAQ (reference sequence). The V gene lost 5 bases and the J gene lost 4 bases, with 9 bases spanning the gap. This CDR3 contains 14 residues. The chain's CDR3 is CASSAEKYNSPLHF. CDR3 DNA: TGTGCCAGCAGCGCCGAGAAATATAATTCACCCCTCCACTTT.

CDR3 protein: CASSQATTGDRQETQYF. In DNA, the CDR3 is TGTGCCAGCAGCCAAGCGACAACAGGGGACCGCCAAGAGACCCAGTACTTC. The chain carries TRBV3-1 (or the pseudogene TRBV3-2) and TRBJ2-5; 7 bases are a match to TRBD1. Germline V CDR1 and CDR2: LGHDT, YNNKEL (reference sequence). There are 17 residues in the CDR3. V gave up 1 base and J gave up 1 base; unmatched junction bases: 9.

With regard to this clone: One end of the junction varies from germline; a read error may be responsible. This sequence joins TRBV27 and TRBJ2-4; 9 bases match TRBD1. The germline gives CDR1 MNHEY, CDR2 SMNVEV (reference sequence). This CDR3 is 16 amino acids long. The CDR3 loop is CVSSPDRGTGKNIQYF. The CDR3 region has the DNA TGTGTCAGCAGTCCCGACCGGGGGACAGGGAAAAACATTCAGTACTTC.

This chain connects TRBV27 to TRBJ2-2; D may be TRBD2 (5 bases). The CDR3 runs 14 residues. Trimming shortened V by 4 bases and J by 0 bases, and 6 bases separated the two germline ends. Germline CDR1 MNHEY, CDR2 SMNVEV (reference sequence). The CDR3 region has the DNA TGTGCCAGCAGTTCAGCGGCGAACACCGGGGAGCTGTTTTTT. Translation: CASSSAANTGELFF.

The genes are TRBV6-6 and TRBJ2-3, with 8 bases fitting TRBD2. This CDR3 is built from 13 residues. The J segment lost 3 bases and the V segment lost 7 bases, leaving 3 bases of the junction unmatched. Germline-derived CDR1 and CDR2 are MNHNY and SVGAGI (reference sequence). The CDR3 DNA reads TGTGCCAGCATGGGCGGGGGGACAGATACGCAGTATTTT. Its translation is CASMGGGTDTQYF.

This sequence joins TRBV9 and TRBJ2-7, with D tentatively TRBD1 (5 bases). The CDR3 totals 15 residues. V lost 0 bases to trimming and J lost 0 bases, with 10 bases between them. Germline assignment: CDR1 SGDLS and CDR2 YYNGEE. The CDR3 sequence is CASSVGSDSSYEQYF. CDR3 bases: TGTGCCAGCAGCGTAGGGTCAGACAGCTCCTACGAGCAGTACTTC.

This sequence joins TRBV10-3 and TRBJ2-2, with D possibly TRBD1 on 7 matching bases. V was trimmed by 10 bases and J by 8 bases, leaving 17 bases between them. This CDR3 has 13 residues. CDR1 is ENHRY and CDR2 is SYGVKD in the germline V gene. The CDR3 nucleotides are TGTGCCACCGAAGGAGGGGGCGGAGGGGAGCTGTTTTTT. It codes for CATEGGGGGELFF.

The chain has TRBV3-1 (or the pseudogene TRBV3-2) and TRBJ2-7; weak D call: TRBD2 (6 bases). Per germline, CDR1 LGHDT and CDR2 YNNKEL (reference sequence). Deletions cut 4 bases from V and 2 bases from J, with 15 bases between. The CDR3 is 15 residues long. CDR3 protein: CASSPGVGEAYEQYF. CDR3 sequence (DNA): TGTGCCAGCAGCCCAGGTGTCGGGGAGGCCTACGAGCAGTACTTC.

In its sample, this clone was seen once. The chain carries TRBV7-2 and TRBJ1-5; maybe TRBD1 (5 bases). The CDR3 totals 15 residues. Germline loops: CDR1 SGHTA, CDR2 FQGNSA. V was shortened by 7 bases and J by 3 bases, with 16 bases between the two germline ends. This CDR3 reads CASTLNGGSNQPQHF. The CDR3 DNA follows: TGTGCCAGCACCTTGAATGGGGGGTCCAATCAGCCCCAGCATTTT.

This rearrangement joins TRBV28 to TRBJ1-5, with D maybe TRBD1 (5 bases). CDR1 and CDR2 (germline): MDHEN, SYDVKM. The CDR3 runs 13 residues. V was trimmed by 7 bases and J by 6 bases, leaving 13 bases between them. The CDR3 is CASNRDSIQPQHF. The CDR3 coding sequence is TGTGCCAGCAACCGGGACTCTATTCAGCCCCAGCATTTT.

The chain combines TRBV6-5 with TRBJ1-1, with 12 bases that match TRBD1. The ends lost 4 bases at V and 6 bases at J; junction bases unmatched: 9. Germline CDR1 and CDR2: MNHEY and SVGAGI. This CDR3 is built from 16 residues. This CDR3 reads CASSSPGQGAGSEAFF. CDR3 nucleotide sequence: TGTGCCAGCAGTTCTCCGGGACAGGGGGCGGGGTCTGAAGCTTTCTTT.

The rearrangement links TRBV5-4 to TRBJ1-1; TRBD1 matches at 8 bases. The J segment lost 3 bases and the V segment lost 4 bases, leaving 2 bases of the junction unmatched. This CDR3 comprises 13 residues. Germline CDR1 and CDR2: SGHNT and YYREEE (reference sequence). The CDR3 DNA sequence: TGTGCCAGCAGCAAGGGACAGGACACTGAAGCTTTCTTT. Its translation is CASSKGQDTEAFF.

The chain combines TRBV11-2 with TRBJ2-5; 8 nucleotides line up with TRBD2. The length of the CDR3 is 15 residues. The V segment lost 4 bases and the J segment 3 bases; nucleotides outside the gene matches: 7. The germline CDR1 and CDR2 sequences are SGHAT and FQNNGV. The CDR3 protein is CASSWRGANEETQYF. CDR3 sequence (DNA): TGTGCCAGCAGCTGGCGGGGGGCAAACGAAGAGACCCAGTACTTC. Supplemented by reference TRBV11-2 and TRBJ2-5, the full variable domain reads EAGVAQSPRYKIIEKRQSVAFWCNPISGHATLYWYQQILGQGPKLLIQFQNNGVVDDSQLPKDRFSAERLKGVDSTLKIQPAKLEDSAVYLCASSWRGANEETQYFGPGTRLLVL.

The J gene is TRBJ2-6, the V gene TRBV3-1 (or the pseudogene TRBV3-2), with a weak D call TRBD2 (6 bases). The CDR3 is made up of 16 amino acids. V lost 0 bases to trimming and J lost 3 bases, with 9 bases between them. Germline V CDR1 and CDR2: LGHDT, YNNKEL (reference sequence). CDR3 DNA sequence: TGTGCCAGCAGCCAAGATCGGAGGGTTGGGGCCAACGTCCTGACTTTC. The encoded protein is CASSQDRRVGANVLTF.

The V and J genes are TRBV25-1 and TRBJ2-3, with 8 bases identical to TRBD2. Germline-derived CDR1 and CDR2 are MGHDK and SYGVNS. The CDR3 covers 16 residues. The J segment lost 2 bases and the V segment lost 0 bases, leaving 4 bases of the junction unmatched. In DNA form, the CDR3 reads TGTGCCAGCAGTGAATACGGGGGGGCGCACACAGATACGCAGTATTTT. It encodes CASSEYGGAHTDTQYF.

This chain joins TRBV9 and TRBJ2-3; TRBD2 matches 8 bases. V lost 7 bases, J lost 6 bases, and 13 bases stayed unmatched. The CDR3 runs 15 residues. Looked up from germline, CDR1 is SGDLS and CDR2 is YYNGEE. CDR3: CASSTSGRTTDTQYF. The CDR3, as DNA: TGTGCCAGCTCGACGAGCGGGAGAACTACGGATACGCAGTATTTT.

The genes are TRBV5-1 and TRBJ2-7, with 7 bases fitting TRBD2. CDR3 length: 16 residues. After removal of 4 bases from V and 1 base from J, the junction contained 11 bases not matched to a gene. Looked up from germline, CDR1 is SGHRS and CDR2 is YFSETQ. CDR3 in amino acids: CASSRGGAGVSYEQYF. The CDR3 DNA is TGCGCCAGCAGCCGGGGTGGGGCGGGAGTATCCTACGAGCAGTACTTC.

The chain joins TRBV7-9 to TRBJ2-5; the match to TRBD2 covers 11 bases. Germline trimming cut 7 bases from V and 2 bases from J; bases unmatched to any gene: 3. The CDR3 consists of 14 residues. Germline loops: CDR1 SEHNR, CDR2 FQNEAQ (reference sequence). CDR3 in amino acids: CASNGLAGQETQYF. The CDR3 bases are TGTGCCAGCAACGGACTAGCGGGTCAAGAGACCCAGTACTTC.